This passage covers 15 T cell receptor beta chains from one sample sequenced in a study of regulatory T cells in long-lasting Graves disease. Construction of the TCR beta libraries employed iRepertoire HTBI primers in conjunction with Arm-PCR of CDR3 regions. Using its own MiXCR run on the multiplex PCR reads, TCRdb lists one record per CDR3 protein. This table holds hundreds of thousands of distinct CDR3 sequences, about 19% found once. Time point defined: persistent/refractory GD, antithyroid drugs over 5 years with positive TRAb. PBMCs were the source of the RNA used for TCR sequencing. The specimen comprised peripheral blood mononuclear cells (PBMCs), sampled when the disease was refractory, from a patient treated with antithyroid drugs. These receptors were obtained from a female donor with Graves disease.

This clonotype was seen more than once but under ten times. This chain's CDR3 is CASSQDLATGITEAFF. The CDR3, as DNA: TGCGCCAGCAGCCAAGATCTGGCGACAGGGATCACTGAAGCTTTCTTT. The V call is TRBV4-3, the J call TRBJ1-1, with 7 positions matching TRBD1. This CDR3 has 16 residues. V trimming: 0 bases; J trimming: 4 bases; junction bases outside the gene matches: 8. Germline CDR1 is LGHNA and CDR2 is YSLEER.

This rearrangement joins TRBV7-9 to TRBJ2-2; D may be TRBD1 (5 bases). The CDR3 contains 16 residues. Per the germline V gene, CDR1 is SEHNR and CDR2 is FQNEAQ (reference sequence). V lost 4 bases, J lost 1 base, and 13 bases lay in between. For the CDR3, the DNA is TGTGCCAGCAGCTATGTGGCGACAGTGAACACCGGGGAGCTGTTTTTT. Translated, it gives CASSYVATVNTGELFF. Drawing the rest from reference TRBV7-9 and TRBJ2-2, the complete variable domain is DTGVSQNPRHKITKRGQNVTFRCDPISEHNRLYWYRQTLGQGPEFLTYFQNEAQLEKSRLLSDRFSAERPKGSFSTLEIQRTEQGDSAMYLCASSYVATVNTGELFFGEGSRLTVL.

The chain employs TRBV4-2 and TRBJ2-5; either TRBD1 or TRBD2 may supply D (6 bases each). This CDR3 is 17 amino acids long. Trimming left V 0 bases short and J 1 base short, with 15 bases between. CDR1 is LGHNA, CDR2 YNFKEQ, per germline. The CDR3 region has the DNA TGTGCCAGCAGCCAAGATCACGGGGGACACCGCCAAGAGACCCAGTACTTC. Amino acids: CASSQDHGGHRQETQYF.

The V call is TRBV2, the J call TRBJ2-1; TRBD2 agrees at 8 bases. The V gene's germline CDR1 is SNHLY and CDR2 FYNNEI. Trimming removed 5 bases from V and 5 bases from J; junction bases left unmatched: 14. The CDR3 sequence is 17 residues long. CDR3 sequence reads: CASSYPPRGGVNNEQFF. CDR3 nucleotide sequence: TGTGCCAGCAGTTACCCCCCTCGGGGGGGAGTCAACAATGAGCAGTTCTTC.

There are many counts of this clonotype. The chain recombines TRBV28 with TRBJ1-5; no clear D gene. Trimming removed 7 bases from V and 2 bases from J, with 15 bases in between. In germline, CDR1 is MDHEN, CDR2 SYDVKM. CDR3 length: 15 amino acids. The CDR3 loop is CASTPPEQGNQPQHF. The CDR3, as DNA: TGTGCCAGCACCCCTCCCGAGCAGGGCAATCAGCCCCAGCATTTT.

This clonotype has only a few counts. V usage is TRBV6-1 and J usage is TRBJ2-2; 7 positions agree with TRBD2. Trimming cost V 5 bases and J 5 bases; bases outside gene matches: 5. This CDR3 has 14 amino acids. Germline values: CDR1 MNHNS, CDR2 SASEGT. The CDR3 sequence is CASSRDYVTGELFF. CDR3 DNA: TGTGCCAGCAGTCGGGACTACGTTACCGGGGAGCTGTTTTTT.

This clonotype was found a few times. The rearrangement links TRBV12-3 or TRBV12-4 to TRBJ1-3; D is unresolved. V was shortened by 2 bases and J by 7 bases, with 3 bases between the two germline ends. The CDR3 runs to 11 residues. The CDR3 nucleotides are TGTGCCAGCAGTTTATGGAACACCATATATTTT. Protein product: CASSLWNTIYF.

This chain uses TRBV11-2 with TRBJ1-5; D remains unclear. V was shortened by 3 bases and J by 2 bases, with 11 bases between the two germline ends. The CDR3 contains 15 residues. The V gene's germline CDR1 is SGHAT and CDR2 FQNNGV. The DNA for the CDR3 is TGTGCCAGCAGCTTTAGTACAGACCGCAATCAGCCCCAGCATTTT. Its protein product is CASSFSTDRNQPQHF.

This clonotype was detected many times. This sequence joins TRBV30 and TRBJ1-1; D is perhaps TRBD1 (5 bases). The germline gives CDR1 GTSNPN, CDR2 SVGIG (reference sequence). This CDR3 spans 14 amino acids. Trimming took off 2 bases at V and 1 base at J, with 11 bases between the two ends. For the CDR3, the DNA is TGTGCCTGGAGTACCGGGACCCAGAACACTGAAGCTTTCTTT. It specifies CAWSTGTQNTEAFF.

This rearrangement joins TRBV29-1 to TRBJ2-2; D is uncertain. The CDR3 is 12 residues long. Germline values: CDR1 SQVTM, CDR2 ANQGSEA. The germline V and J ends were trimmed by 1 base and 8 bases, with 8 bases remaining between them. The CDR3 sequence is CSVEGGIGELFF. DNA for the CDR3: TGCAGCGTTGAAGGGGGTATAGGGGAGCTGTTTTTT.

The sample holds many counts of this clonotype. The chain carries TRBV12-3 or TRBV12-4 and TRBJ2-5; D remains unclear. The CDR3 has 13 amino acids. V was clipped by 6 bases and J by 5 bases, with 13 bases between them. The CDR3 protein is CASRTDTLETQYF. The CDR3, as DNA: TGTGCCAGCAGAACCGATACTCTGGAGACCCAGTACTTC.

This clonotype came up a few times. The rearrangement joins TRBV6-1 to TRBJ1-3; the D is unclear. This CDR3 is built from 14 residues. Trimming took off 2 bases at V and 4 bases at J, with 9 bases between the two ends. Germline CDR1 reads MNHNS; CDR2 reads SASEGT. In nucleotides, the CDR3 is TGTGCCAGCAGTGAATTATCACCCGGAAACACCATATATTTT. This translates into CASSELSPGNTIYF.

This clonotype was observed many times. The chain employs TRBV6-1 and TRBJ1-2; D possibly corresponds to TRBD1 (5 bases). The V end lost 6 bases, the J end lost 10 bases, and 15 bases lay between the germline ends. The CDR3 extends over 12 amino acids. The germline V gene encodes CDR1 MNHNS and CDR2 SASEGT. The CDR3 loop reads CASRRIGGSYTF. CDR3 nucleotides: TGTGCCAGCAGGAGGATCGGGGGGTCCTACACCTTC.

The chain has TRBV6-1 and TRBJ2-1, with TRBD1 identical over 11 bases. The CDR3 consists of 13 residues. Trimming took 8 bases from V and 5 from J; bases not matched to a gene: 2. Germline loops: CDR1 MNHNS, CDR2 SASEGT. CDR3 sequence: CASRDRGNNEQFF. In DNA form, the CDR3 reads TGTGCCAGCCGGGACAGGGGGAACAATGAGCAGTTCTTC.

This chain joins TRBV12-3 or TRBV12-4 and TRBJ1-1, with D perhaps matching TRBD1 (5 bases). V lost 6 bases and J 14 bases, leaving 19 bases between the germline ends. The CDR3 is made up of 12 amino acids. CDR3 DNA sequence: TGTGCCAGCAGCCCGGGACGGAGGTGGACCTTCTTT. Protein product: CASSPGRRWTFF.